The 25 T cell receptor beta chains in this list originate from one sample, sequenced in a study of OX40 agonist ivuxolimab in advanced cancers. Libraries were prepared by immunoSEQ multiplex PCR; TCRdb keeps only in-frame clonotypes and omits some of them. The repertoire includes more than 45,000 clones, approximately 81% of them detected once, and around 4.3% sits in the top ten. Material: CD4+ or CD8+ T cells sorted from blood, obtained in a trial of the OX40 agonist ivuxolimab. The receptors stem from an adult with an advanced solid tumor such as melanoma, head and neck, liver or kidney cancer.

This clone came up a few times. Other nucleotide sequences in the sample specify the same CDR3. V is TRBV28 and J is TRBJ1-1; D gene uncertain. Per the germline V gene, CDR1 is MDHEN and CDR2 is SYDVKM. The CDR3 contains 11 residues. The V and J ends lost 6 bases and 8 bases respectively, with 10 bases between them. The CDR3 here is CASRGRPEAFF. In DNA, the CDR3 is TGTGCCAGCAGGGGCAGACCAGAAGCTTTCTTT.

The CDR3 coding sequence is TGTGCCAGCAGCCTCTCTGTGGTTGGCGGGGAGCTGTTTTTT. The encoded protein is CASSLSVVGGELFF. The rearrangement links TRBV7-2 to TRBJ2-2; the D is unclear. Trimming left V 5 bases short and J 7 bases short, with 14 bases between. CDR1 SGHTA and CDR2 FQGNSA come from the germline V gene. CDR3 length: 14 residues.

This clone is labeled as medium-sized (0.01 to 0.1%). The chain has TRBV6-9 and TRBJ1-3; 7 nucleotides line up with TRBD1. The CDR3 has 21 residues. With 5 bases clipped from V and 4 bases from J, the junction kept 26 bases outside the gene matches. The germline CDR1 and CDR2 sequences are MNHGY and SVAAGI. The chain's CDR3 is CASSIGRYTDPRTGAGNTIYF. The DNA of the CDR3 is TGTGCCAGCAGTATTGGTCGGTATACAGATCCCCGGACAGGTGCAGGAAACACCATATATTTT.

This chain uses TRBV2 with TRBJ2-5, with TRBD1 as a possible D gene (5 bases). With 5 bases removed from V and 2 bases from J, the gap between germline ends came to 15 bases. Germline values: CDR1 SNHLY, CDR2 FYNNEI. This CDR3 has 15 residues. The CDR3 sequence is CASSPRIAGQETQYF. The CDR3, as DNA: TGTGCCAGCAGTCCACGAATAGCAGGGCAAGAGACCCAGTACTTC.

The chain links TRBV29-1 to TRBJ2-1; 10 bases fit TRBD1. The CDR3 contains 14 residues. Trimming at V came to 6 bases and at J to 10 bases, leaving 12 bases not matched to a gene. Germline CDR1 is SQVTM and CDR2 is ANQGSEA. The CDR3 sequence: CSVQTGGGLGEQFF. The CDR3 DNA reads as TGCAGCGTCCAGACAGGGGGCGGACTAGGGGAGCAGTTCTTC.

V and J are TRBV6-6 and TRBJ1-2, with D unresolved. The CDR3 is 14 residues long. Germline V gene data show CDR1 as MNHNY and CDR2 as SVGAGI (reference sequence). Trimming cost V 0 bases and J 8 bases, with 13 bases left between them. CDR3 sequence: CASSYSGGGGGYTF. CDR3 DNA sequence: TGTGCCAGCAGTTACTCTGGCGGTGGAGGCGGCTACACCTTC.

V and J are TRBV11-3 and TRBJ2-1; 8 bases are a match to TRBD1. Germline assignment: CDR1 SGHNT and CDR2 YENEEA. V was clipped by 5 bases and J by 6 bases; unmatched bases: 6. The CDR3 runs 14 residues. The chain's CDR3 is CASSQDRGTNEQFF. Here the CDR3 DNA reads TGTGCCAGCAGCCAAGACAGGGGAACCAATGAGCAGTTCTTC.

J is TRBJ2-2 and V is TRBV19; either TRBD1 or TRBD2 may supply D (5 bases each). V lost 5 bases and J lost 8, with 18 bases in between. The CDR3 is 15 amino acids. Germline CDR1 LNHDA, CDR2 SQIVND (reference sequence). CDR3 in amino acids: CASSGPGPPAGELFF. Here the CDR3 DNA reads TGTGCCAGTAGTGGACCGGGACCCCCGGCAGGGGAGCTGTTTTTT.

The genes are TRBV6-1 and TRBJ1-1; D uncertain. The CDR3 has 13 amino acids. The germline CDR1 and CDR2 sequences are MNHNS and SASEGT. V was trimmed by 0 bases and J by 3 bases, leaving 5 bases between them. CDR3 nucleotide sequence: TGTGCCAGCAGTGAAGCCGGGGACACTGAAGCTTTCTTT. Protein sequence: CASSEAGDTEAFF.

This chain links TRBV21-1 with TRBJ2-2; the DNA was not used to check the table's D call, TRBD2. TRBV21-1 is tagged as a pseudogene. CDR3 size: 18 residues. CDR3 region: CASSSGRLAGGLDGELFF. CDR3 DNA: TGTGCCAGCAGCAGTGGTCGACTAGCGGGAGGGCTTGACGGGGAGCTGTTTTTT.

By share, this clone ranks as medium-sized. J is TRBJ1-4 and V is TRBV7-3, with unresolved D. Germline CDR1 is SGHTA and CDR2 is FQGTGA. This CDR3 contains 15 residues. Deletions cut 2 bases from V and 5 bases from J, with 12 bases between. Here the CDR3 DNA reads TGTGCCAGCAGCTTATCAAGGGCGACGAATGAAAAACTGTTTTTT. Residues: CASSLSRATNEKLFF.

The CDR3 region has the DNA TGTGCCAGCAGTTTGTTTGGACTAAGAGGGAGCCCACCCTACGAGCAGTACTTC. This codes for CASSLFGLRGSPPYEQYF. V and J are TRBV27 and TRBJ2-7; possible D gene TRBD2, 6 bases. Germline loops: CDR1 MNHEY, CDR2 SMNVEV (reference sequence). The V end was cut by 3 bases, the J end by 2 bases, with 23 bases between. This CDR3 comprises 18 residues.

This clone was detected only once. V and J are TRBV11-2 and TRBJ2-3; 7 positions agree with TRBD2. With 3 bases clipped from V and 1 base from J, the junction kept 1 base outside the gene matches. Germline V gene sequence: CDR1 SGHAT, CDR2 FQNNGV. The CDR3 covers 14 residues. The CDR3 loop is CASSFGLGTDTQYF. CDR3 DNA sequence: TGTGCCAGCAGCTTCGGACTAGGCACAGATACGCAGTATTTT.

The CDR3 DNA sequence: TGTGCCAGCAGGCGGACTATGAACACTGAAGCTTTCTTT. Encoded protein: CASRRTMNTEAFF. The genes are TRBV6-1 and TRBJ1-1; D uncertain. Germline V lookup: CDR1 MNHNS, CDR2 SASEGT. This CDR3 comprises 13 residues. V was pared by 6 bases and J by 0 bases, with 8 bases between.

This clone was counted only a few times. The chain links TRBV10-3 to TRBJ1-1; D unclear. The V end was cut by 2 bases, the J end by 1 base, with 17 bases between. Germline CDR1 is ENHRY and CDR2 is SYGVKD. The CDR3 spans 17 residues. The chain's CDR3 is CAISETPQYGRNTEAFF. In DNA, the CDR3 is TGTGCCATCAGTGAGACTCCTCAATATGGGAGGAACACTGAAGCTTTCTTT.

The chain has TRBV6-1 and TRBJ1-5; D is ambiguous. The CDR3 length is 15 residues. Trimming left V 3 bases short and J 0 bases short, with 9 bases between. Germline V gene data show CDR1 as MNHNS and CDR2 as SASEGT. The CDR3 coding sequence is TGTGCCAGCAGTGAGTCAGGCTATAGCAATCAGCCCCAGCATTTT. This sequence encodes CASSESGYSNQPQHF.

The chain combines TRBV18 with TRBJ2-5; no reliable D call. CDR3 size: 12 residues. The germline gives CDR1 KGHSH, CDR2 LQKENI. V shed 0 bases and J shed 5 bases, with 4 bases lying between them. The CDR3, as DNA: TGTGCCAGCTCACCACCGGGGGAGACCCAGTACTTC. This codes for CASSPPGETQYF.

The chain couples TRBV21-1 to TRBJ2-2; TRBD2 is taken as the D call from the table, unchecked against the DNA. TRBV21-1 is classified as a pseudogene. This CDR3 is 16 amino acids long. DNA for the CDR3: TGTGCCAGCTATAGGACTAGCGGGAGCCCAACCGGGGAGCTGTTTTTT. It yields the protein CASYRTSGSPTGELFF.

The chain has TRBV19 and TRBJ2-7; TRBD1 matches at 7 bases. The junction had 7 bases not matched to a gene; V was cut back by 8 bases and J by 0 bases. CDR1 and CDR2 from the germline V gene are LNHDA and SQIVND (reference sequence). The CDR3 is 14 amino acids. CDR3 DNA: TGTGCCAGTGCCAAAGGGACAGTCTCCTACGAGCAGTACTTC. This encodes CASAKGTVSYEQYF.

V gene TRBV6-5 combines with J gene TRBJ1-3; possibly TRBD1 for D (5 bases). The CDR3 runs 15 residues. V lost 5 bases to trimming and J lost 0 bases, with 11 bases between them. Germline V CDR1 and CDR2: MNHEY, SVGAGI. CDR3 nucleotides: TGTGCCAGCAGTCGTGACAGCTTCTCTGGAAACACCATATATTTT. As protein: CASSRDSFSGNTIYF.

This chain links TRBV6-4 with TRBJ1-1, with D tentatively TRBD1 (6 bases). The CDR3 is 13 residues long. V was clipped by 6 bases and J by 3 bases, with 11 bases between them. Germline loops: CDR1 MRHNA, CDR2 SNTAGT. CDR3 DNA sequence: TGTGCCAGCAGAGGACAGCTTGACACTGAAGCTTTCTTT. It is translated as CASRGQLDTEAFF.

CDR3 in DNA: TGTGCCAGCAGTGGGGGGAGAGGGGGCCAGTACGAGCAGTACTTC. Protein: CASSGGRGGQYEQYF. The gene calls are TRBV6-1 and TRBJ2-7; 7 nucleotides align to TRBD1. The length of the CDR3 is 15 residues. J was trimmed by 4 bases and V by 4 bases; bases with no gene match: 10. Germline assignment: CDR1 MNHNS and CDR2 SASEGT.

The chain has TRBV2 and TRBJ2-2; no reliable D call. The CDR3 loop spans 13 amino acids. Germline V CDR1 and CDR2: SNHLY, FYNNEI. The ends were cut back, 6 bases at V and 2 bases at J, with 7 bases in the middle. The CDR3 loop is CASRSDNTGELFF. In DNA form, the CDR3 reads TGTGCCAGCAGGTCGGACAACACCGGGGAGCTGTTTTTT.

The rearrangement links TRBV15 to TRBJ1-3, with TRBD1 matching over 11 bases. This CDR3 is built from 14 residues. Germline V lookup: CDR1 LNHNV, CDR2 YYDKDF (reference sequence). After removal of 10 bases from V and 1 base from J, the junction contained 3 bases not matched to a gene. The CDR3 DNA follows: TGTGCCAGCGGACAGGGGGCGTCTGGAAACACCATATATTTT. Translating it yields CASGQGASGNTIYF.

The chain recombines TRBV28 with TRBJ1-5; 7 bases are a match to TRBD1. Trimming cost V 3 bases and J 0 bases; bases outside gene matches: 11. The CDR3 loop spans 18 amino acids. Germline V gene lookup returns CDR1 MDHEN and CDR2 SYDVKM. The CDR3 here is CASSFRGPTGNSNQPQHF. The CDR3 DNA is TGTGCCAGCAGTTTCCGGGGCCCGACAGGGAATAGCAATCAGCCCCAGCATTTT.